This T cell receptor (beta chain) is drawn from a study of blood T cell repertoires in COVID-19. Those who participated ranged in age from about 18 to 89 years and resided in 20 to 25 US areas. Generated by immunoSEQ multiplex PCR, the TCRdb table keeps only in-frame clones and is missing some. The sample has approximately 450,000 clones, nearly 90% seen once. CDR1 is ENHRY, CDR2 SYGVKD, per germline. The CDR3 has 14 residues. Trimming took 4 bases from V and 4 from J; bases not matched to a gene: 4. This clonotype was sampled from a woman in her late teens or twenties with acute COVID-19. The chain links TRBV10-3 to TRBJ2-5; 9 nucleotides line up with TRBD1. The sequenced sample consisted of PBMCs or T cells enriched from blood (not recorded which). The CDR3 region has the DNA TGTGCCATCAGTGGCCTGGACAGGGGAGAGACCCAGTACTTC. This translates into CAISGLDRGETQYF.